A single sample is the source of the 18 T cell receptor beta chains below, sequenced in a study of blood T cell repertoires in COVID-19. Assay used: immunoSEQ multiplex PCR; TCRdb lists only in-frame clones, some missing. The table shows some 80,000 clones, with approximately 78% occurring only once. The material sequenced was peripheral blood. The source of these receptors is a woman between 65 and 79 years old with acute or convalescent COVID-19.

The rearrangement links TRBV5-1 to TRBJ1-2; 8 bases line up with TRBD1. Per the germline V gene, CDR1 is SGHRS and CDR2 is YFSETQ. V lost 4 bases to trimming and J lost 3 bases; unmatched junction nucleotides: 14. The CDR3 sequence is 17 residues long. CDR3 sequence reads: CASSLLPPGGNDYGYTF. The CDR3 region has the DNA TGCGCCAGCAGCCTCCTTCCCCCAGGGGGCAATGACTATGGCTACACCTTC. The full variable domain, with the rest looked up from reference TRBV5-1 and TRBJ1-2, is KAGVTQTPRYLIKTRGQQVTLSCSPISGHRSVSWYQQTPGQGLQFLFEYFSETQRNKGNFPGRFSGRQFSNSRSEMNVSTLELGDSALYLCASSLLPPGGNDYGYTFGSGTRLTVV.

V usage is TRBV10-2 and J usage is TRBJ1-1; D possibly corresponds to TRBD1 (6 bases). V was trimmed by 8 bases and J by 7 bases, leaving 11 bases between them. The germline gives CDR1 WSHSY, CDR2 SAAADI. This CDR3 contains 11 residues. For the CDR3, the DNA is TGCGCCAGCCTAGGACAGTATGAAGCTTTCTTT. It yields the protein CASLGQYEAFF.

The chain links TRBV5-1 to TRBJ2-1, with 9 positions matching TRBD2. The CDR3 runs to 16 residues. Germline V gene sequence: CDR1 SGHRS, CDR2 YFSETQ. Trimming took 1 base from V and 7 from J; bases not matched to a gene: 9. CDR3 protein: CASSLIAGDGSNEQFF. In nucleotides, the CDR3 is TGCGCCAGCAGCTTGATAGCGGGGGATGGGTCGAATGAGCAGTTCTTC.

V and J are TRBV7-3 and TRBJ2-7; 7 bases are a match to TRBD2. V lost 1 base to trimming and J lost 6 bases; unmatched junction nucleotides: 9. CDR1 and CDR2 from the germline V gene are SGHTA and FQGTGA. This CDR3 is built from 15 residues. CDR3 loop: CASSLRGGSLSEQYF. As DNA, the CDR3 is TGTGCCAGCAGCTTAAGGGGCGGGAGCCTCTCCGAGCAGTACTTC.

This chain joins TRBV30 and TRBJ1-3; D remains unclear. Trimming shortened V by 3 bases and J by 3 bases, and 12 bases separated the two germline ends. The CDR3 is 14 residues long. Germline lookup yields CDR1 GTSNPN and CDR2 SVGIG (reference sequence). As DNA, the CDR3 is TGTGCCTGGAGGAAAACGGGTCTTGGAAACACCATATATTTT. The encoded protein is CAWRKTGLGNTIYF.

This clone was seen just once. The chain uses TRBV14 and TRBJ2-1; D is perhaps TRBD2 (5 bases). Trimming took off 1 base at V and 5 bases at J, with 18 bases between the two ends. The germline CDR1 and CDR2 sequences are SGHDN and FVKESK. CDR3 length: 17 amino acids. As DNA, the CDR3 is TGTGCCAGCAGCCAAGTTAAGTTTGGCGACTACAACAATGAGCAGTTCTTC. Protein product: CASSQVKFGDYNNEQFF.

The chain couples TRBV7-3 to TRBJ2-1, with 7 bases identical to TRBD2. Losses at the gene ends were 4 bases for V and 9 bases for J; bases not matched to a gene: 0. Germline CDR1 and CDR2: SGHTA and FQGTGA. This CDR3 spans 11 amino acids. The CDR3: CASSSSGEQFF. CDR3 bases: TGTGCCAGCAGCTCTAGCGGTGAGCAGTTCTTC.

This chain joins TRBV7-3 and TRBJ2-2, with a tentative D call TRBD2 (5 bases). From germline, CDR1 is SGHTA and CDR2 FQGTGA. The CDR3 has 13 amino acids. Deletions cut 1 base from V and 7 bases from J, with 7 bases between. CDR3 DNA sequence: TGTGCCAGCAGCTTAATCCGGGACGGGGAGCTGTTTTTT. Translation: CASSLIRDGELFF.

CDR3 residues: CASSVEAGGVGSTDTQYF. The CDR3 bases are TGTGCCAGCAGCGTAGAGGCGGGAGGGGTCGGAAGCACAGATACGCAGTATTTT. V and J are TRBV9 and TRBJ2-3; 9 positions match TRBD2. The trim removed 0 bases at V and 0 bases at J, leaving 8 bases unmatched. The germline V gene encodes CDR1 SGDLS and CDR2 YYNGEE. The CDR3 has 18 amino acids.

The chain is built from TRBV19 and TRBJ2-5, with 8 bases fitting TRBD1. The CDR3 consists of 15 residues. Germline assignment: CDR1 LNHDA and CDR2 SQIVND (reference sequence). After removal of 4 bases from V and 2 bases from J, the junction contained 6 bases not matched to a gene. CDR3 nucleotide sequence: TGTGCCAGTAGTAGTCCCCGACAGGGGCAAGAGACCCAGTACTTC. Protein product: CASSSPRQGQETQYF.

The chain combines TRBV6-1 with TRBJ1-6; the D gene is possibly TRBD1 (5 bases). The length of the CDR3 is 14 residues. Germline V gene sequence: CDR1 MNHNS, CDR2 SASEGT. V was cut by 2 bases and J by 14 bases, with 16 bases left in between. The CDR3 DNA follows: TGTGCCAGCAGTGAAAGGACAATCCCTCTCGCCCTCCACTTT. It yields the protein CASSERTIPLALHF.

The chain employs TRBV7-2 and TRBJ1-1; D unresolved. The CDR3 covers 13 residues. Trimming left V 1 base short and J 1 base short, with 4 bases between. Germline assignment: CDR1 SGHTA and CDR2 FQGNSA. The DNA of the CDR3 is TGTGCCAGCAGCTTAGTAGCGAACACTGAAGCTTTCTTT. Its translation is CASSLVANTEAFF. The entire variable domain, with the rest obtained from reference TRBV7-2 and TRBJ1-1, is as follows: GAGVSQSPSNKVTEKGKDVELRCDPISGHTALYWYRQSLGQGLEFLIYFQGNSAPDKSGLPSDRFSAERTGGSVSTLTIQRTQQEDSAVYLCASSLVANTEAFFGQGTRLTVV.

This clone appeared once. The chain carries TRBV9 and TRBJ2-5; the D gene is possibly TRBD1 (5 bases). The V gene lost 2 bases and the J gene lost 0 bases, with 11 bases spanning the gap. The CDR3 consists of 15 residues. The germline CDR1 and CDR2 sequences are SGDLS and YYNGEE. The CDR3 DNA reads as TGTGCCAGCAGCGTTGGGGCACAGTACCAAGAGACCCAGTACTTC. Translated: CASSVGAQYQETQYF.

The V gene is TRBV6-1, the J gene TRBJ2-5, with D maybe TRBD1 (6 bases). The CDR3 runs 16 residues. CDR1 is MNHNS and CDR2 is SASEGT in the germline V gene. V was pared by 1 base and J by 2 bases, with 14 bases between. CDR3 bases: TGTGCCAGCAGTGAAGGCGTCGGGCAGGGGCAAGAGACCCAGTACTTC. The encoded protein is CASSEGVGQGQETQYF.

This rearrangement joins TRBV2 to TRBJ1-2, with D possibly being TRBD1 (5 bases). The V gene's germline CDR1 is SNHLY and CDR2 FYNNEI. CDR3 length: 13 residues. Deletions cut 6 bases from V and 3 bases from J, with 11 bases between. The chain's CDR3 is CASRGDSYYGYTF. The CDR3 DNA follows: TGTGCCAGCAGGGGCGACAGTTACTATGGCTACACCTTC.

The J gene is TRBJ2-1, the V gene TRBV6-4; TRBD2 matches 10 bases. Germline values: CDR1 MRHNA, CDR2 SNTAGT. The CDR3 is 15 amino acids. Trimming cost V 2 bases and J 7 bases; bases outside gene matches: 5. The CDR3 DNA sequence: TGTGCCAGCAGTGACCTAGCGGGAGCGGGTAATGAGCAGTTCTTC. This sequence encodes CASSDLAGAGNEQFF.

In DNA form, the CDR3 reads TGTGCCACCAGCAGAAGCGGGAGAAGCTACAATGAGCAGTTCTTC. This gives the protein CATSRSGRSYNEQFF. The V call is TRBV15, the J call TRBJ2-1, with 8 nucleotides matching TRBD2. This CDR3 has 15 amino acids. Germline trimming cut 2 bases from V and 3 bases from J; bases unmatched to any gene: 3. Germline V gene data show CDR1 as LNHNV and CDR2 as YYDKDF (reference sequence).

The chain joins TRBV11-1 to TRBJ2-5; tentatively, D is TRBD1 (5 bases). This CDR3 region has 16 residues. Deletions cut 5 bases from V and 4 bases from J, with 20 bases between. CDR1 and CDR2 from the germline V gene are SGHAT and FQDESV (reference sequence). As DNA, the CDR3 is TGTGCCAGCAGCCCTCGGTTAGGGGTGTTGCGAGAGACCCAGTACTTC. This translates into CASSPRLGVLRETQYF.